This TCR beta chain was found in a study of OX40 agonist ivuxolimab in advanced cancers. To note about this clone: What it recognizes is unknown.

The study's findings and limits: Relative to CD4+ cells, CD8+ T cells on average had more expanded clones.

Sequencing was performed with immunoSEQ multiplex PCR; in TCRdb, only in-frame clones are kept and a portion is missing. Of under 80,000 clones detected, roughly 88% appear once; the ten largest clones hold 1.5% to 2%. This CDR3 region has 15 residues. Trimming removed 5 bases from V and 0 bases from J, with 11 bases in between. From germline, CDR1 is SQVTM and CDR2 ANQGSEA. V gene TRBV29-1 combines with J gene TRBJ2-6; maybe TRBD2 (5 bases). The starting material was CD4+ or CD8+ T cells sorted from blood, obtained in a trial of the OX40 agonist ivuxolimab. The receptor comes from an adult with an advanced solid tumor such as melanoma, head and neck, liver or kidney cancer. The CDR3 bases are TGCAGCGTTTTTAGCGAGAGCTCTGGGGCCAACGTCCTGACTTTC. It encodes CSVFSESSGANVLTF. Together with reference TRBV29-1 and TRBJ2-6, the CDR3 gives the full variable domain: SAVISQKPSRDICQRGTSLTIQCQVDSQVTMMFWYRQQPGQSLTLIATANQGSEATYESGFVIDKFPISRPNLTFSTLTVSNMSPEDSSIYLCSVFSESSGANVLTFGAGSRLTVL.